One sample yielded the 27 T cell receptor beta chains listed below, sequenced in a study of T cell repertoires in cytomegalovirus infection. These receptors lack a known antigen. TCRdb independently ran MiXCR on the reads; one entry per CDR3 protein. Of 700,000 to 900,000 distinct CDR3 sequences listed, just under 30% were seen once; the top ten hold about an eighth. Sequencing was performed on cultured CD8+ T cells from PBMCs, taken from culture after CMV antigen stimulation. The receptors here all came from a human donor in good health (CMV status not recorded). Some clones in this sample may be carry-over from other donors' samples.

This chain connects TRBV20-1 to TRBJ2-1; 8 nucleotides agree with TRBD2. The V gene's germline CDR1 is DFQATT and CDR2 SNEGSKA (reference sequence). Trimming took 0 bases from V and 8 from J; bases not matched to a gene: 6. CDR3 length: 14 residues. CDR3 DNA sequence: TGCAGTGCTAGAGAGATTAGCGGGGTCCATGAGCAGTTCTTC. As protein: CSAREISGVHEQFF.

The gene calls are TRBV9 and TRBJ2-5, with 9 bases that match TRBD2. CDR1 is SGDLS, CDR2 YYNGEE, per germline. The CDR3 extends over 15 amino acids. V shed 4 bases, J shed 4 bases, and the junction held 8 bases outside the gene matches. In nucleotides, the CDR3 is TGTGCCAGCAGCAGTGGCGGGGGGGCCACAGAGACCCAGTACTTC. It is translated as CASSSGGGATETQYF.

This clonotype has a count of ten or more. This chain connects TRBV6-2 or TRBV6-3 to TRBJ2-3, with 9 bases fitting TRBD2. In germline, CDR1 is MNHEY, CDR2 SVGEGT. The J segment lost 2 bases and the V segment lost 6 bases, leaving 6 bases of the junction unmatched. The CDR3 has 15 residues. CDR3 bases: TGTGCCAGCAGCGAAGCGGGGGGATACACAGATACGCAGTATTTT. The encoded protein is CASSEAGGYTDTQYF.

The rearrangement joins TRBV4-1 to TRBJ1-1; D gene unclear. Between the trimmed V and J ends, which lost 1 base and 2 bases, there was a span of 11 bases. There are 15 residues in the CDR3. CDR1 MGHRA and CDR2 YSYEKL come from the germline V gene. The CDR3, as DNA: TGCGCCAGCAGCCAAGTAGCTGGGCGAAACACTGAAGCTTTCTTT. Translating gives CASSQVAGRNTEAFF.

This sequence joins TRBV10-3 and TRBJ1-3; D is uncertain. The CDR3 totals 13 residues. V shed 8 bases and J shed 0 bases, with 8 bases lying between them. Germline values: CDR1 ENHRY, CDR2 SYGVKD. This CDR3 reads CAIEADSGNTIYF. CDR3 sequence (DNA): TGTGCCATCGAGGCAGACTCTGGAAACACCATATATTTT.

The chain uses TRBV7-2 and TRBJ2-5; D might be TRBD1 (6 bases). The V end was cut by 1 base, the J end by 4 bases, with 13 bases between. Per germline, CDR1 SGHTA and CDR2 FQGNSA. The CDR3 has 15 amino acids. DNA for the CDR3: TGTGCCAGCAGCTTAGGAGGGGCAGGGGCAGAGACCCAGTACTTC. Its translation: CASSLGGAGAETQYF. The whole variable domain, filled in from reference TRBV7-2 and TRBJ2-5, reads GAGVSQSPSNKVTEKGKDVELRCDPISGHTALYWYRQSLGQGLEFLIYFQGNSAPDKSGLPSDRFSAERTGGSVSTLTIQRTQQEDSAVYLCASSLGGAGAETQYFGPGTRLLVL.

This clonotype appeared many times. The chain has TRBV7-9 and TRBJ1-4; D may be TRBD1 (5 bases). Per the germline V gene, CDR1 is SEHNR and CDR2 is FQNEAQ (reference sequence). The CDR3 has 16 amino acids. V was pared by 5 bases and J by 5 bases, with 18 bases between. The CDR3 nucleotides read TGTGCCAGCAGCACCCTCTCGGGCGGGACCAATGAAAAACTGTTTTTT. This sequence encodes CASSTLSGGTNEKLFF.

This chain connects TRBV6-1 to TRBJ1-1; the D is unclear. The CDR3 is 13 amino acids. Germline V gives CDR1 MNHNS, CDR2 SASEGT. V shed 3 bases and J shed 4 bases, with 9 bases lying between them. DNA of the CDR3: TGTGCCAGCAGTGACGACAATCCCACTGAAGCTTTCTTT. Protein sequence: CASSDDNPTEAFF.

The rearrangement joins TRBV6-1 to TRBJ1-5, with D hard to call. The CDR3 has 15 residues. From germline, CDR1 is MNHNS and CDR2 SASEGT. V dropped 2 bases and J dropped 4 bases, with 12 bases sitting between them. CDR3 in amino acids: CASSELTDRNQPQHF. CDR3 sequence (DNA): TGTGCCAGCAGTGAATTGACGGACCGAAATCAGCCCCAGCATTTT.

The chain links TRBV29-1 to TRBJ2-5; D gene uncertain. V lost 7 bases and J lost 4, with 7 bases in between. The germline gives CDR1 SQVTM, CDR2 ANQGSEA. The CDR3 consists of 10 residues. CDR3 coding DNA: TGCAGCGCCTTAGGAGAGACCCAGTACTTC. It yields the protein CSALGETQYF.

In its sample, this clonotype was seen many times. The chain's CDR3 is CASSPPNPAGGRSYNEQFF. The CDR3 DNA is TGTGCCAGCAGCCCACCTAATCCAGCGGGGGGCCGCTCCTACAATGAGCAGTTCTTC. The rearrangement uses TRBV7-9 and TRBJ2-1, with TRBD2 matching over 9 bases. V lost 5 bases to trimming and J lost 0 bases; unmatched junction nucleotides: 14. Germline values: CDR1 SEHNR, CDR2 FQNEAQ (reference sequence). This CDR3 spans 19 amino acids.

The rearrangement uses TRBV7-8 and TRBJ2-1, with D perhaps TRBD2 (5 bases). V was cut by 8 bases and J by 6 bases, with 14 bases left in between. The CDR3 extends over 13 amino acids. The V gene's germline CDR1 is SGHVS and CDR2 FQNEAQ. The CDR3 reads CASGERSGNEQFF. CDR3 DNA sequence: TGTGCCAGCGGGGAGAGATCAGGCAATGAGCAGTTCTTC.

The chain couples TRBV6-2 or TRBV6-3 to TRBJ1-5; the D gene is possibly TRBD1 (5 bases). Looked up from germline, CDR1 is MNHEY and CDR2 is SVGEGT. This CDR3 region has 14 residues. V lost 9 bases to trimming and J lost 2 bases, with 14 bases between them. The CDR3: CARVSGMGNQPQHF. In DNA form, the CDR3 reads TGTGCCAGGGTCTCAGGGATGGGCAATCAGCCCCAGCATTTT.

In its sample, this clonotype was seen a few times. The chain is built from TRBV5-6 and TRBJ1-2; D unresolved. Germline assignment: CDR1 SGHDT and CDR2 YYEEEE. This CDR3 is built from 17 residues. Between the trimmed V and J ends, which lost 4 bases and 0 bases, there was a span of 19 bases. The CDR3 loop is CASSIRPTPTTNYGYTF. CDR3 DNA: TGTGCCAGCAGCATCCGCCCCACTCCTACAACTAACTATGGCTACACCTTC.

The rearrangement uses TRBV7-4 and TRBJ2-7; the match to TRBD1 covers 7 bases. The trim removed 5 bases at V and 3 bases at J, leaving 7 bases unmatched. The V gene's germline CDR1 is SGHVT and CDR2 SQSDAQ. The length of the CDR3 is 14 residues. The CDR3 bases are TGTGCCAGCAGCCCGGTGGGGACAGTCTACGAGCAGTACTTC. This codes for CASSPVGTVYEQYF.

This clonotype was counted ten times or more. The rearrangement links TRBV6-6 to TRBJ2-7, with 9 bases that match TRBD1. The CDR3 consists of 16 residues. Trimming at V came to 4 bases and at J to 4 bases, leaving 11 bases not matched to a gene. Germline assignment: CDR1 MNHNY and CDR2 SVGAGI (reference sequence). Here the CDR3 reads CASSSDRDRDIYEQYF. DNA for the CDR3: TGTGCCAGCAGTTCCGACCGGGACAGGGACATTTACGAGCAGTACTTC.

A few counts support this clonotype. V gene TRBV7-6 combines with J gene TRBJ2-2; D gene uncertain. The CDR3 is 14 amino acids. The V and J ends lost 5 bases and 5 bases respectively, with 12 bases between them. CDR1 SGHVS and CDR2 FNYEAQ come from the germline V gene. CDR3 sequence: CASSVAYGTGELFF. The CDR3, as DNA: TGTGCCAGCAGCGTCGCTTACGGGACCGGGGAGCTGTTTTTT.

V usage is TRBV6-5 and J usage is TRBJ2-1, with TRBD2 matching over 13 bases. The germline CDR1 and CDR2 sequences are MNHEY and SVGAGI. This CDR3 region has 20 residues. The V gene end was trimmed by 2 bases and the J gene end by 0 bases; junction bases not matched to a gene: 10. As DNA, the CDR3 is TGTGCCAGCAGTTACGGGGCGGGACTAGCGGGGCTGAGCTCCTACAATGAGCAGTTCTTC. As protein: CASSYGAGLAGLSSYNEQFF.

This chain joins TRBV28 and TRBJ2-5; possible D gene TRBD2, 7 bases. Between the trimmed V and J ends, which lost 5 bases and 5 bases, there was a span of 15 bases. CDR1 MDHEN and CDR2 SYDVKM come from the germline V gene. The CDR3 is 14 amino acids. Here the CDR3 DNA reads TGTGCCAGCAGTGCGCGGGGGCCCCGGGAGACCCAGTACTTC. It translates to CASSARGPRETQYF.

The chain joins TRBV5-1 to TRBJ2-3; 8 bases fit TRBD2. The ends lost 1 base at V and 6 bases at J; junction bases unmatched: 4. The CDR3 sequence is 14 residues long. Per germline, CDR1 SGHRS and CDR2 YFSETQ. DNA for the CDR3: TGCGCCAGCAGCTTGTTTTCTAGCGGGGATACGCAGTATTTT. It translates to CASSLFSSGDTQYF.

This clonotype was picked up one time. The chain uses TRBV6-5 and TRBJ1-4; 8 nucleotides match TRBD1. CDR1 is MNHEY and CDR2 is SVGAGI in the germline V gene. This CDR3 contains 15 residues. V gave up 5 bases and J gave up 8 bases; unmatched junction bases: 10. The CDR3 DNA reads as TGTGCCAGCAGTGACGACAGGGGTTGGCAGGAAAAACTGTTTTTT. Protein sequence: CASSDDRGWQEKLFF.

This clonotype has ten or more counts. This sequence joins TRBV7-9 and TRBJ2-4; no clear D. The CDR3 spans 14 residues. Germline assignment: CDR1 SEHNR and CDR2 FQNEAQ (reference sequence). Between the trimmed V and J ends, which lost 5 bases and 5 bases, there was a span of 13 bases. CDR3 loop: CASSPSGLQNIQYF. The CDR3 DNA follows: TGTGCCAGCAGCCCCTCCGGGCTCCAAAACATTCAGTACTTC.

This clonotype was detected a few times. The chain employs TRBV7-2 and TRBJ2-5; D is possibly TRBD1 or TRBD2 (7 bases each). Germline V gives CDR1 SGHTA, CDR2 FQGNSA. V was trimmed by 4 bases and J by 2 bases, leaving 20 bases between them. This CDR3 contains 17 residues. CDR3 sequence reads: CASSSGQIKRDQETQYF. The CDR3 nucleotides are TGTGCCAGCAGCTCGGGACAGATAAAGCGGGATCAAGAGACCCAGTACTTC.

This clonotype occurred many times. This chain connects TRBV7-6 to TRBJ2-3, with D uncertain. The V gene's germline CDR1 is SGHVS and CDR2 FNYEAQ. The CDR3 is made up of 15 amino acids. Trimming stripped 5 bases from V and 3 bases from J, with 15 bases between. CDR3: CASSPAGSLTDTQYF. The CDR3 region has the DNA TGTGCCAGCAGCCCGGCAGGATCCCTTACAGATACGCAGTATTTT.

The V call is TRBV4-1, the J call TRBJ1-1; TRBD1 might be the D (5 bases). Deletions cut 0 bases from V and 9 bases from J, with 11 bases between. Germline CDR1 MGHRA, CDR2 YSYEKL. CDR3 length: 13 amino acids. The DNA of the CDR3 is TGCGCCAGCAGCCAAGACTCGACAGTTAAAGCTTTCTTT. It codes for CASSQDSTVKAFF.

This clonotype has a handful of counts. The gene calls are TRBV12-3 or TRBV12-4 and TRBJ2-5; a weak D match, TRBD1 (6 bases). This CDR3 spans 15 amino acids. The germline V and J ends were trimmed by 5 bases and 6 bases, with 19 bases remaining between them. CDR3 DNA sequence: TGTGCCAGCAGTATGGGACACCCAATGGTAAAGACCCAGTACTTC. Amino acids: CASSMGHPMVKTQYF.

The gene calls are TRBV29-1 and TRBJ1-5; the D is unclear. Trimming cost V 4 bases and J 5 bases, with 3 bases left between them. Germline CDR1 SQVTM, CDR2 ANQGSEA. The CDR3 is 10 amino acids. The CDR3 region is CSVGHQPQHF. CDR3 sequence (DNA): TGCAGCGTTGGCCATCAGCCCCAGCATTTT.